Each of the 9 T cell receptor beta chains below was sequenced from the same sample in a study of blood T cell repertoires in COVID-19. Generated by immunoSEQ multiplex PCR, the TCRdb table keeps only in-frame clones and is missing some. The sample contains about 260,000 clones, 80% to 90% of which appear only once. The sample consisted of peripheral blood. All receptors come from a woman between 50 and 59 years old with acute or convalescent COVID-19.

This chain joins TRBV7-2 and TRBJ2-7; TRBD2 aligns across 7 bases. J gave up 0 bases and V 5 bases, and 7 bases lay outside the gene matches. Germline-derived CDR1 and CDR2 are SGHTA and FQGNSA. This CDR3 spans 15 amino acids. CDR3 nucleotide sequence: TGTGCCAGCAGCCGCCCCGGCGGGAGCTCCTACGAGCAGTACTTC. Translated, it gives CASSRPGGSSYEQYF.

The CDR3 nucleotides read TGTGCCATCAGAGCGGGAGGGCCCACAGATACGCAGTATTTT. Translation: CAIRAGGPTDTQYF. This chain connects TRBV10-3 to TRBJ2-3, with 10 bases that match TRBD2. V lost 6 bases to trimming and J lost 2 bases; unmatched junction nucleotides: 2. Germline values: CDR1 ENHRY, CDR2 SYGVKD. The CDR3 is 14 residues long.

This chain joins TRBV30 and TRBJ2-1; TRBD1 matches at 7 bases. CDR1 GTSNPN and CDR2 SVGIG come from the germline V gene (reference sequence). This CDR3 has 12 amino acids. Losses at the gene ends were 4 bases for V and 6 bases for J; bases not matched to a gene: 3. The CDR3 DNA reads TGTGCCTGGAACTCAGGGGGCAATGAGCAGTTCTTC. Protein sequence: CAWNSGGNEQFF.

The chain has TRBV7-2 and TRBJ2-7; 10 nucleotides align to TRBD1. Germline lookup yields CDR1 SGHTA and CDR2 FQGNSA. The V gene end was trimmed by 3 bases and the J gene end by 3 bases; junction bases not matched to a gene: 5. The CDR3 runs to 15 residues. The CDR3, as DNA: TGTGCCAGCAGCTTGGGGACAGGGGTCTACTACGAGCAGTACTTC. It translates to CASSLGTGVYYEQYF.

This rearrangement joins TRBV25-1 to TRBJ2-3, with 9 bases matching TRBD1. Germline trimming cut 1 base from V and 4 bases from J; bases unmatched to any gene: 6. Per the germline V gene, CDR1 is MGHDK and CDR2 is SYGVNS. The CDR3 consists of 16 residues. CDR3 bases: TGTGCCAGCAGTGAATTAGGGACAGGGACATCAGATACGCAGTATTTT. The encoded protein is CASSELGTGTSDTQYF. The full variable domain, in which reference TRBV25-1 and TRBJ2-3 provide the parts outside the CDR3, is EADIYQTPRYLVIGTGKKITLECSQTMGHDKMYWYQQDPGMELHLIHYSYGVNSTEKGDLSSESTVSRIRTEHFPLTLESARPSHTSQYLCASSELGTGTSDTQYFGPGTRLTVL.

The chain employs TRBV18 and TRBJ2-7; tentative D call: TRBD1 (6 bases). The CDR3 contains 15 residues. CDR1 is KGHSH and CDR2 is LQKENI in the germline V gene. Trimming pared 3 bases from V and 4 bases from J, leaving 16 bases between. CDR3 region: CASSPSMDSKYEQYF. The DNA for the CDR3 is TGTGCCAGCTCACCTTCCATGGACAGCAAATACGAGCAGTACTTC.

The V gene is TRBV6-2 or TRBV6-3, the J gene TRBJ2-1; 12 nucleotides align to TRBD2. Germline values: CDR1 MNHEY, CDR2 SVGEGT. V was pared by 5 bases and J by 6 bases, with 8 bases of the junction left unmatched. The CDR3 length is 16 residues. CDR3 DNA sequence: TGTGCCAGCAGTAACGGGACTAGCGGGTTTATCAATGAGCAGTTCTTC. Translation gives CASSNGTSGFINEQFF.

The chain uses TRBV25-1 and TRBJ2-7; possibly TRBD1 for D (5 bases). The CDR3 length is 13 residues. Germline V gene data show CDR1 as MGHDK and CDR2 as SYGVNS. V was trimmed by 7 bases and J by 5 bases, leaving 15 bases between them. The CDR3 DNA is TGTGCCAGCACGGCCCCAGGGAACAACGAGCAGTACTTC. Protein: CASTAPGNNEQYF.

The CDR3 DNA reads as TGTGCCAGCAGCTCGTATGGGACAGTCTCTAACTATGGCTACACCTTC. This encodes CASSSYGTVSNYGYTF. This chain links TRBV7-9 with TRBJ1-2; 7 bases are a match to TRBD1. V gave up 4 bases and J gave up 0 bases; unmatched junction bases: 8. CDR3 length equals 16 residues. Germline V gives CDR1 SEHNR, CDR2 FQNEAQ (reference sequence).